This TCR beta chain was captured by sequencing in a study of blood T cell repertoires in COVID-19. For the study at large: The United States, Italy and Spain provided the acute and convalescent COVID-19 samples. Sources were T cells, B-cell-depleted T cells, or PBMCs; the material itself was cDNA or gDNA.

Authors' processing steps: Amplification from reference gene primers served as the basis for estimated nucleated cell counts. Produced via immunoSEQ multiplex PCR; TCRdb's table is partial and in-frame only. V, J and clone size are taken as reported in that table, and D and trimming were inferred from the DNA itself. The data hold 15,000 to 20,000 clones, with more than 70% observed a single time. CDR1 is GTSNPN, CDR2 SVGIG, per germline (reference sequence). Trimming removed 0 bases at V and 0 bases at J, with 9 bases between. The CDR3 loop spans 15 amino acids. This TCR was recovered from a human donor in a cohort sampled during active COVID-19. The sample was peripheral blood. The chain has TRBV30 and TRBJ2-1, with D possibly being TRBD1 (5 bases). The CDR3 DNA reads TGTGCCTGGAGTGTAGTGGGGCGCTCCTACAATGAGCAGTTCTTC. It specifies CAWSVVGRSYNEQFF.